A selection of T cell receptor beta chains follows, all from one sample in a study of T-cell reconstitution after alpha-beta-depleted transplantation in children. MiXCR, applied by TCRdb to the PCR reads, yields one record per CDR3 protein. This table holds fewer than 550,000 distinct CDR3 sequences, over 10% found once. Sequencing used PBMCs, mostly from graft donor cells, obtained 180 days after TCRalphabeta/CD19-depleted stem cell transplant. The source is a female patient between 2 and 15 years old who had a stem cell transplant for aplastic anemia, so the T cells may come from the graft donor. CDR3s include the opening cysteine and the closing phenylalanine or tryptophan. Fields, in order: CDR3 protein, V gene.

CASSSTRAREETQYF | TRBV28
CASSGSPGTGGGQPQHF | TRBV28
CASSQTGQGDGYTF | TRBV14
CATSRLAGEVKNIQYF | TRBV15
CASSLQGWSYNQPQHF | TRBV5-6
CASGRLAGGWDTQYF | TRBV28
CASPPSKEFSEQFF | TRBV28
CASSLVGAPNSGANVLTF | TRBV11-1
CASSPSGGFGKNIQYF | TRBV4-3
CATSDEVGGYTF | TRBV24-1
CASSLGNGRVRGQPQHF | TRBV7-6
CASSRRTGGTETQYF | TRBV6-1
CASSYGVPLEAFF | TRBV6-2/TRBV6-3
CASSFGTGKTGYTF | TRBV28
CSASPLAGFTGELFF | TRBV20-1
CASRLPSVDTQYF | TRBV5-6
CASSKRESNYGYTF | TRBV12-3/TRBV12-4
CASSLGGTRVGETQYF | TRBV7-6
CASTLTDTGNTIYF | TRBV12-3/TRBV12-4
CASSLVGHIQYF | TRBV7-2
CASSLLPRGRNYGYTF | TRBV7-2
CASGPGTSGSDTQYF | TRBV12-5
CASSLREDIDTQYF | TRBV12-3/TRBV12-4
CASSLEGYSSGANVLTF | TRBV7-6
CASSQEWPGVQPQHF | TRBV4-3
CASSGLAGLYNEQFF | TRBV6-5
CSTGRINEKLFF | TRBV20-1
CASSLAPGRGRETQYF | TRBV7-9
CASSLGSGTGNEQFF | TRBV5-1
CSASVWVKDRTYNEQFF | TRBV20-1
CASSPVVPLTNTEAFF | TRBV7-9
CASSPFRLAGAQETQYF | TRBV7-3
CASSLAKGKNEQFF | TRBV12-3/TRBV12-4
CASSSWTVETEAFF | TRBV7-9
CAIGVDEQFF | TRBV10-3
CASSLPGYGYTF | TRBV12-3/TRBV12-4
CASSRPVAAGNTIYF | TRBV28
CASSRGQGIQPQHF | TRBV6-1
CASSFGARGQQNQPQHF | TRBV12-3/TRBV12-4
CASTRGHSNQPQHF | TRBV12-3/TRBV12-4
CASSLMWDRSYNEQFF | TRBV7-9
CASSSANRESSYNEQFF | TRBV5-5
CASSLVAGADNEQFF | TRBV7-6
CASSLGFCSTDTQYF | TRBV13
CAIRGTSGSTVQYF | TRBV10-3
CASSFFDERRNQPQHF | TRBV5-6